This T cell receptor (beta chain) was captured in a study of beta chain features in type 1 diabetes. This clone has more than one count but fewer than ten. The whole isolated RNA underwent reverse transcription, so sequencing captured expressed TCRB transcripts. TCRdb keeps only in-frame clones here, not all; method: immunoSEQ multiplex PCR. The sample shows over 350,000 clones, over 12% of them seen only once. The receptor comes from a woman aged 18-29 years in good health. Sequenced material: naive CD4+ T cells from blood.

CDR3 region: CASSYSGDGDEQFF. The CDR3, as DNA: TGTGCCAGCAGCTATAGCGGGGATGGCGATGAGCAGTTCTTC. The V gene is TRBV11-3, the J gene TRBJ2-1, with 8 bases matching TRBD2. Trimming removed 4 bases from V and 8 bases from J; junction bases left unmatched: 7. The CDR3 sequence is 14 residues long. Per germline, CDR1 SGHNT and CDR2 YENEEA.